The entry that follows covers one T cell receptor (beta chain) sequence. The length of the CDR3 is 13 residues. The trim removed 6 bases at V and 6 bases at J, leaving 7 bases unmatched. The V gene's germline CDR1 is ENHRY and CDR2 SYGVKD. The data stem from a study of blood T cell repertoires in COVID-19. Looking at the study overall: Whether acute or convalescent, the COVID-19 samples came from the United States, Italy and Spain.

Some clones are missing from TCRdb's copy, which holds only in-frame ones; the method was immunoSEQ multiplex PCR. The sample includes some 320,000 clones, roughly nine tenths seen only once; the top ten take 2.5% to 3%. Recruitment covered 20 to 25 US areas and drew participants whose ages spanned roughly 18 to 90 years. The receptor was isolated from a woman aged 50 to 65 who had been exposed to COVID-19. The sequenced sample was PBMCs or T cells enriched from blood (not recorded which). This sequence joins TRBV10-3 and TRBJ1-2; TRBD1 matches 7 bases. The CDR3 spells CAISGTDQNGYTF. CDR3 nucleotide sequence: TGTGCCATCAGCGGGACAGATCAAAATGGCTACACCTTC.